Below, one TCR beta chain is given with its context. The data were produced by immunoSEQ multiplex PCR, yet TCRdb's version contains in-frame clones alone and is incomplete. The sample has approximately 76,000 clones, roughly 90% seen once. CDR1 LNHDA and CDR2 SQIVND come from the germline V gene (reference sequence). The CDR3 runs to 16 residues. V lost 7 bases and J lost 0, with 18 bases in between. This sample stems from a study of technical replicates of blood from several donors. This chain links TRBV19 with TRBJ1-1; no reliable D call. Source material: T cells isolated from PBMCs. The receptor was derived from a human donor in good health. CDR3 nucleotide sequence: TGTGCCAGTAAGGCCGTTTCCGCGGGATTGAACACTGAAGCTTTCTTT. Amino acid sequence: CASKAVSAGLNTEAFF. Full variable domain (missing parts from reference TRBV19 and TRBJ1-1): DGGITQSPKYLFRKEGQNVTLSCEQNLNHDAMYWYRQDPGQGLRLIYYSQIVNDFQKGDIAEGYSVSREKKESFPLTVTSAQKNPTAFYLCASKAVSAGLNTEAFFGQGTRLTVV.